Below are 3 T cell receptor beta chains sequenced from a single sample in a study of CD8 T cells in Susac syndrome. cDNA came from approximately 0.5 to 1 ug RNA primed by random hexamers. Each CDR3 protein is one row after TCRdb ran MiXCR on the immunoSEQ multiplex PCR reads. The sample lists roughly 80,000 distinct CDR3 sequences; 90% to 95% were seen once. What was sequenced was CD8+ T cells from PBMCs. The receptors shown here come from a human donor in good health.

This clonotype came up a few times. The chain has TRBV5-6 and TRBJ2-5; no clear D. Germline V gene sequence: CDR1 SGHDT, CDR2 YYEEEE. The V end was cut by 0 bases, the J end by 2 bases, with 5 bases between. The CDR3 totals 13 residues. CDR3 protein: CASSLGNQETQYF. Here the CDR3 DNA reads TGTGCCAGCAGCTTGGGCAATCAAGAGACCCAGTACTTC.

J is TRBJ2-1 and V is TRBV19; 11 bases are shared with TRBD2. The length of the CDR3 is 14 residues. Germline values: CDR1 LNHDA, CDR2 SQIVND (reference sequence). The J segment lost 4 bases and the V segment lost 8 bases, leaving 4 bases of the junction unmatched. CDR3 residues: CASSGTSGYNEQFF. The DNA of the CDR3 is TGTGCCAGTTCCGGGACTAGCGGTTACAATGAGCAGTTCTTC.

The chain employs TRBV11-2 and TRBJ1-2; D might be TRBD1 (5 bases). Looked up from germline, CDR1 is SGHAT and CDR2 is FQNNGV. The V end lost 11 bases, the J end lost 3 bases, and 16 bases lay between the germline ends. The CDR3 is made up of 13 amino acids. This CDR3 is CAVIQGGYYGYTF. The CDR3 DNA follows: TGTGCCGTGATTCAGGGAGGCTACTATGGCTACACCTTC.